This T cell receptor (beta chain) was identified during a study of blood T cell repertoires in COVID-19. Turning to the study itself: The study drew acute and convalescent COVID-19 samples from the United States, Italy and Spain. Nucleic acid was either cDNA or gDNA, and it came from T cells, B-cell-depleted T cells, or PBMCs.

Looked up from germline, CDR1 is SGHTA and CDR2 is FQGNSA. Between the trimmed V and J ends, which lost 2 bases and 9 bases, there was a span of 14 bases. The CDR3 totals 15 residues. Per the original data handling: Amplified reference gene primers provided the basis for estimating nucleated cell counts. Method: immunoSEQ multiplex PCR; TCRdb's copy keeps in-frame clones and lacks some. That table furnishes V, J and clone size, whereas the DNA furnished D and trimming. This table has 100,000 or so clones, almost 80% appearing once. V and J are TRBV7-2 and TRBJ1-6; D remains ambiguous. The sequence was obtained from a woman in her seventies with acute or convalescent COVID-19. Sequencing was carried out using peripheral blood. CDR3 sequence: CASSLLTTTSSPLHF. CDR3 nucleotide sequence: TGTGCCAGCAGCTTACTAACGACAACCAGTTCACCCCTCCACTTT.